A selection of T cell receptor beta chains follows, all from one sample in a study of molecular identifiers for immune sequencing clone quantification. TCRdb reanalysed the PCR reads using MiXCR and keeps one entry per CDR3 protein. The sample holds a few hundred thousand distinct CDR3 sequences, under 30% seen once. Material: naive CD8+ T cells from blood, with Jurkat cell RNA spiked in. The receptors were sampled from a human donor in good health. Some libraries in this study had Jurkat cell RNA spiked in. Each CDR3 is given with its conserved first and last residue.

TRBV6-2/TRBV6-3	TRBJ2-7	CASSSILAPYEQYF
TRBV12-3/TRBV12-4	TRBJ2-3	CASSPGLAADTQYF
TRBV6-1	TRBJ1-5	CASSEHPPGQEYSNPPQHF
TRBV21-1	TRBJ2-5	CASSKGPSEAYQETQYF
TRBV27	TRBJ1-2	CASSTTLDNYGYTF
TRBV7-2	TRBJ1-1	CASSLGQALNTEAFF
TRBV13	TRBJ2-3	CASSFIQDRSDTQYF
TRBV27	TRBJ2-5	CASRPSGGSEETQYF
TRBV29-1	TRBJ2-1	CSVRQGIPYNEQFF
TRBV6-2/TRBV6-3	TRBJ2-7	CASSYAGADYEQYF
TRBV14	TRBJ1-2	CASSQEPQRSYGYTF
TRBV19	TRBJ1-5	CASSTGQGGSQPQHF
TRBV29-1	TRBJ2-7	CSARDRGLREQYF
TRBV12-3/TRBV12-4	TRBJ2-5	CASSLASILAGGQETQYF
TRBV11-2	TRBJ2-1	CASSFGDGLAHNEQFF
TRBV14	TRBJ2-7	CASSPLPPGQGTYEQYF
TRBV28	TRBJ1-2	CASRKPGQSYGYTF
TRBV3-1	TRBJ1-4	CASSLRTDATNEKLFF
TRBV4-3	TRBJ1-1	CASSQDGGGGSTEAFF
TRBV27	TRBJ2-2	CASSLLGVRGQGELFF
TRBV27	TRBJ1-2	CASSFSGQELGYTF
TRBV27	TRBJ2-5	CASRETGPLGPQETQYF
TRBV5-6	TRBJ2-7	CASSLPGQYEQYF
TRBV14	TRBJ1-3	CASSQALLGNTIYF
TRBV7-9	TRBJ1-1	CASEGELGTEAFF
TRBV5-6	TRBJ2-7	CASSLGGSSYEQYF
TRBV5-1	TRBJ1-1	CASRVTMNTEAFF
TRBV4-3	TRBJ1-3	CASSQDRGRALSSGNTIYF
TRBV28	TRBJ2-7	CASSSPIAGANEQYF
TRBV2	TRBJ1-1	CASSEEGVWMNTEAFF
TRBV2	TRBJ2-7	CASSPLATLSYEQYF
TRBV6-2/TRBV6-3	TRBJ2-3	CASSPLGGATDTQYF
TRBV10-2	TRBJ2-3	CAASRDGGSDTQYF
TRBV16	TRBJ1-5	CASSQKTRGNQPQHF
TRBV7-7	TRBJ1-3	CASSPDRSSGNTIYF
TRBV7-2	TRBJ2-1	CASSLRASGRAPYNEQFF
TRBV4-3	TRBJ1-1	CASSQGRGGKNTEAFF
TRBV29-1	TRBJ2-7	CSVVGAGGYYEQYF
TRBV7-9	TRBJ2-2	CASSLAQGLPGELFF
TRBV9	TRBJ2-3	CASSAGRGAGDGTDTQYF
TRBV2	TRBJ1-3	CASSARGTGAGNTIYF
TRBV13	TRBJ1-6	CASSLNWAGPLHF
TRBV12-3/TRBV12-4	TRBJ2-3	CASSPRTSGGGGTDTQYF
TRBV7-9	TRBJ1-4	CASSLDRGLYNEKLFF
TRBV30	TRBJ1-2	CAWRQIANYGYTF
TRBV7-6	.	CARRLVGGPPQDTQHF
TRBV6-6	TRBJ1-5	CASSYSARVNQPQHF
TRBV19	TRBJ2-3	CASSIEADSTDTQYF
TRBV10-3	TRBJ1-2	CAISESPGLGYTF
TRBV19	TRBJ2-5	CASSIAPGMSQETQYF
TRBV30	TRBJ1-6	CAWSHDRNSPLHF
TRBV24-1	TRBJ2-2	CATSDLPVGELFF
TRBV4-3	TRBJ2-3	CASSQDPVTGVSDTQYF
TRBV4-2	TRBJ2-7	CASSQVRTGAYEQYF
TRBV7-6	TRBJ2-4	CASSSTPIPGPKNIQYF
TRBV6-5	TRBJ2-7	CASSPGTGGFYEQYF
TRBV10-3	TRBJ2-7	CAISDPGVQRDYEQYF
TRBV5-1	TRBJ2-3	CASSLDYRDVTDTQYF
TRBV10-1	TRBJ1-5	CASSELSATEVYQPQHF